These 20 T cell receptor beta chains share one sample of origin, sequenced in a study of response to subunit inactivated influenza vaccine. TCRdb fed the RT-PCR reads into MiXCR, producing one record per CDR3 protein. Of 630,000 or so distinct CDR3 sequences in the sample, approximately 14% are singletons; the top ten hold under 14%. The sequencing used PBMCs from blood, collected about 11 days after vaccination. Source of these receptors: a man in his forties or fifties who received an inactivated influenza vaccine.

The J gene is TRBJ1-4, the V gene TRBV12-3 or TRBV12-4; TRBD1 might be the D (5 bases). Trimming left V 6 bases short and J 7 bases short, with 15 bases between. This CDR3 contains 14 residues. CDR3 amino acids: CASSPTGHAEKLFF. DNA of the CDR3: TGTGCCAGCAGCCCAACCGGACACGCTGAAAAACTGTTTTTT.

This clonotype showed up just a few times. The V and J genes are TRBV5-1 and TRBJ1-5, with D tentatively TRBD1 (6 bases). V was shortened by 0 bases and J by 5 bases, with 12 bases between the two germline ends. Germline values: CDR1 SGHRS, CDR2 YFSETQ. CDR3 length: 15 amino acids. CDR3 sequence reads: CASSLEAGVDQPQHF. The CDR3 nucleotides are TGCGCCAGCAGCTTGGAGGCAGGGGTTGATCAGCCCCAGCATTTT.

This clonotype was seen more than once but under ten times. The V gene is TRBV27, the J gene TRBJ2-7, with D unclear. The CDR3 sequence is 13 residues long. The germline CDR1 and CDR2 sequences are MNHEY and SMNVEV (reference sequence). Trimming pared 3 bases from V and 6 bases from J, leaving 12 bases between. CDR3 residues: CASSFWGESEQYF. DNA of the CDR3: TGTGCCAGCAGTTTCTGGGGTGAAAGCGAGCAGTACTTC.

The V gene is TRBV7-2, the J gene TRBJ1-5; D may be TRBD1 (5 bases). Germline CDR1 and CDR2: SGHTA and FQGNSA. The CDR3 sequence is 14 residues long. Trimming took off 1 base at V and 5 bases at J, with 9 bases between the two ends. The CDR3: CASSLGSGHQPQHF. CDR3 nucleotide sequence: TGTGCCAGCAGCTTAGGTTCGGGGCATCAGCCCCAGCATTTT.

The chain links TRBV20-1 to TRBJ1-5; D possibly corresponds to TRBD1 (6 bases). CDR3 size: 14 residues. The germline gives CDR1 DFQATT, CDR2 SNEGSKA (reference sequence). V lost 6 bases and J lost 3, with 15 bases in between. Here the CDR3 reads CSAKRGNDNQPQHF. In DNA form, the CDR3 reads TGCAGTGCCAAGAGGGGGAATGACAATCAGCCCCAGCATTTT.

The CDR3 DNA follows: TGTGCCAGCAGCTTAGGGGTAGGGCCCGAGCAGTACTTC. It is translated as CASSLGVGPEQYF. The chain combines TRBV7-2 with TRBJ2-7; D is unresolved. Germline V gene sequence: CDR1 SGHTA, CDR2 FQGNSA. V shed 1 base and J shed 6 bases, with 10 bases lying between them. CDR3 length: 13 amino acids.

J is TRBJ2-7 and V is TRBV7-8; 11 nucleotides line up with TRBD1. The CDR3 totals 17 residues. The V and J ends lost 3 bases and 6 bases, in that order; junction bases with no gene match: 13. CDR1 and CDR2 (germline): SGHVS, FQNEAQ. CDR3 nucleotide sequence: TGTGCCAGCAGCTTTACCCCCGGGACAGGGGGTCTGGGCGAGCAGTACTTC. It translates to CASSFTPGTGGLGEQYF.

This clonotype has more than one count but fewer than ten. The CDR3 region is CASSLRGRDQPQHF. The CDR3 DNA sequence: TGTGCCAGCTCACTCAGGGGGCGCGATCAGCCCCAGCATTTT. The genes are TRBV18 and TRBJ1-5; the match to TRBD1 covers 8 bases. Germline CDR1 and CDR2: KGHSH and LQKENI. The J segment lost 5 bases and the V segment lost 4 bases, leaving 4 bases of the junction unmatched. This CDR3 has 14 residues.

This clonotype was seen more than once but under ten times. The chain couples TRBV5-1 to TRBJ1-3, with D perhaps matching TRBD1 (6 bases). The V end lost 4 bases, the J end lost 4 bases, and 18 bases lay between the germline ends. The CDR3 consists of 16 residues. Per the germline V gene, CDR1 is SGHRS and CDR2 is YFSETQ. CDR3 loop: CASSVRQQGTGNTIYF. CDR3 nucleotides: TGCGCCAGCAGCGTCCGTCAACAGGGTACAGGAAACACCATATATTTT.

In its sample, this clonotype was seen many times. V and J are TRBV5-1 and TRBJ2-2, with TRBD1 matching over 7 bases. The V segment lost 4 bases and the J segment 1 base; nucleotides outside the gene matches: 4. This CDR3 has 15 residues. In germline, CDR1 is SGHRS, CDR2 YFSETQ. Here the CDR3 reads CASSRDRVNTGELFF. The CDR3 bases are TGCGCCAGCAGCCGAGACAGGGTGAACACCGGGGAGCTGTTTTTT.

This clonotype was counted ten times or more. This chain uses TRBV20-1 with TRBJ1-6, with D maybe TRBD1 (5 bases). The length of the CDR3 is 13 residues. Germline assignment: CDR1 DFQATT and CDR2 SNEGSKA (reference sequence). V gave up 6 bases and J gave up 9 bases, with 15 bases separating them. The CDR3 protein is CSAPAGSSSPLHF. DNA of the CDR3: TGCAGTGCCCCAGCAGGGAGTAGTTCACCCCTCCACTTT.

The J gene is TRBJ1-1, the V gene TRBV5-5, with D hard to call. V lost 4 bases to trimming and J lost 4 bases, with 11 bases between them. Germline-derived CDR1 and CDR2 are SGHKS and YYEKEE (reference sequence). The CDR3 consists of 13 residues. The CDR3 sequence is CASSRFEGTEAFF. CDR3 nucleotide sequence: TGTGCCAGCAGCCGCTTCGAGGGCACTGAAGCTTTCTTT. The entire variable domain, with the rest obtained from reference TRBV5-5 and TRBJ1-1, is as follows: DAGVTQSPTHLIKTRGQQVTLRCSPISGHKSVSWYQQVLGQGPQFIFQYYEKEERGRGNFPDRFSARQFPNYSSELNVNALLLGDSALYLCASSRFEGTEAFFGQGTRLTVV.

This clonotype occurred many times. The rearrangement uses TRBV29-1 and TRBJ2-3; perhaps TRBD2 as D (5 bases). The CDR3 contains 12 residues. Germline CDR1 reads SQVTM; CDR2 reads ANQGSEA. V was clipped by 2 bases and J by 2 bases, with 5 bases between them. CDR3 DNA sequence: TGCAGCGTTGAACGGGACACAGATACGCAGTATTTT. This sequence encodes CSVERDTDTQYF.

This clonotype was found a few times. The rearrangement uses TRBV10-3 and TRBJ2-2, with unresolved D. The CDR3 is made up of 14 amino acids. Looked up from germline, CDR1 is ENHRY and CDR2 is SYGVKD. Trimming removed 0 bases from V and 3 bases from J, with 5 bases in between. The CDR3 region has the DNA TGTGCCATCAGTGAGTCAGGTTACACCGGGGAGCTGTTTTTT. Translated, it gives CAISESGYTGELFF.

This clonotype appeared many times. The chain couples TRBV6-5 to TRBJ2-4, with 9 bases aligning to TRBD2. CDR1 is MNHEY, CDR2 SVGAGI, per germline. V shed 8 bases and J 13 bases; nucleotides not matched to a gene: 12. The CDR3 extends over 13 amino acids. CDR3 sequence (DNA): TGTGCCAGCGGACGGGGTAGCGGGAGCCCCCAGTACTTC. The encoded protein is CASGRGSGSPQYF.

Only a few counts were recorded for this clonotype. This sequence joins TRBV29-1 and TRBJ2-1; 7 positions agree with TRBD2. Germline loops: CDR1 SQVTM, CDR2 ANQGSEA. This CDR3 is built from 14 residues. V shed 5 bases, J shed 4 bases, and the junction held 8 bases outside the gene matches. CDR3 residues: CSVHGGGLYNEQFF. The DNA for the CDR3 is TGCAGCGTTCATGGGGGAGGGCTATACAATGAGCAGTTCTTC.

J is TRBJ2-3 and V is TRBV6-5; D is unclear. Trimming cost V 2 bases and J 6 bases, with 12 bases left between them. CDR3 size: 14 residues. Germline CDR1 MNHEY, CDR2 SVGAGI. The CDR3 region is CASSYSPTQDTQYF. As DNA, the CDR3 is TGTGCCAGCAGTTACAGCCCGACGCAGGATACGCAGTATTTT.

This clonotype showed up just a few times. This chain joins TRBV7-2 and TRBJ2-5, with TRBD2 as a possible D gene (5 bases). The CDR3 contains 15 residues. Per the germline V gene, CDR1 is SGHTA and CDR2 is FQGNSA. Between the trimmed V and J ends, which lost 7 bases and 0 bases, there was a span of 15 bases. The chain's CDR3 is CASTISPGDQETQYF. CDR3 nucleotide sequence: TGTGCCAGCACCATCTCCCCCGGGGACCAAGAGACCCAGTACTTC.

This clonotype was seen a few times. The gene calls are TRBV7-8 and TRBJ2-7; D is possibly TRBD1 (6 bases). The V end lost 6 bases, the J end lost 3 bases, and 18 bases lay between the germline ends. The CDR3 runs to 15 residues. CDR1 is SGHVS and CDR2 is FQNEAQ in the germline V gene. CDR3 in DNA: TGTGCCAGCAGTAAAACAAAACAGGGAAGCTACGAGCAGTACTTC. This gives the protein CASSKTKQGSYEQYF.

In this sample, this clonotype turned up many times. The V and J genes are TRBV10-3 and TRBJ2-1; the match to TRBD2 covers 11 bases. J lost 5 bases, V lost 5 bases, and 8 bases had no gene match. The CDR3 is made up of 16 amino acids. Germline CDR1 reads ENHRY; CDR2 reads SYGVKD. The CDR3 sequence: CAISKGLAGGNNEQFF. In nucleotides, the CDR3 is TGTGCCATCAGTAAAGGGCTAGCGGGGGGTAACAATGAGCAGTTCTTC.